Presented here are 9 T cell receptor beta chains from one specimen sequenced in a study of T cell responses to AZD1222 COVID-19 vaccine. Repertoires were generated with immunoSEQ multiplex PCR, while TCRdb's copy carries only in-frame clones and drops some. The sample includes about 130,000 clones, over 85% of them seen just once. This specimen was peripheral blood, taken 28 days after the second AZD1222 dose. The receptors shown here come from an adult who received the AZD1222 COVID-19 vaccine.

CDR3 in DNA: TGTGCCAGCAGTTACAGAGCTAGCGGGAGTTACAATGAGCAGTTCTTC. This encodes CASSYRASGSYNEQFF. This chain connects TRBV6-2 or TRBV6-3 to TRBJ2-1; TRBD2 aligns across 10 bases. Germline CDR1 MNHEY, CDR2 SVGEGT. V shed 2 bases, J shed 4 bases, and the junction held 5 bases outside the gene matches. The CDR3 is made up of 16 amino acids.

The CDR3: CASSFASAGGSYEQYF. The CDR3 DNA follows: TGTGCCAGCAGTTTCGCCTCAGCGGGAGGATCCTACGAGCAGTACTTC. This chain connects TRBV28 to TRBJ2-7; 9 positions agree with TRBD2. Germline CDR1 MDHEN, CDR2 SYDVKM. V shed 3 bases and J 1 base; nucleotides not matched to a gene: 7. CDR3 length equals 16 residues. Drawing the rest from reference TRBV28 and TRBJ2-7, the complete variable domain is DVKVTQSSRYLVKRTGEKVFLECVQDMDHENMFWYRQDPGLGLRLIYFSYDVKMKEKGDIPEGYSVSREKKERFSLILESASTNQTSMYLCASSFASAGGSYEQYFGPGTRLTVT.

This rearrangement joins TRBV6-2 or TRBV6-3 to TRBJ1-1; D gene ambiguous. This CDR3 has 14 amino acids. Per germline, CDR1 MNHEY and CDR2 SVGEGT. With 2 bases removed from V and 4 bases from J, the gap between germline ends came to 11 bases. This CDR3 is CASSYVRTGTEAFF. The CDR3 coding sequence is TGTGCCAGCAGTTACGTCAGAACGGGCACTGAAGCTTTCTTT.

The chain links TRBV7-9 to TRBJ1-5; D not certain. The CDR3 totals 14 residues. Germline V gives CDR1 SEHNR, CDR2 FQNEAQ (reference sequence). V shed 3 bases and J shed 2 bases, with 8 bases lying between them. The CDR3 is CASSLWTGNQPQHF. The CDR3 coding sequence is TGTGCCAGCAGCTTGTGGACCGGCAATCAGCCCCAGCATTTT.

The V call is TRBV28, the J call TRBJ1-4; 7 bases map to TRBD1. J gave up 8 bases and V 5 bases, and 8 bases lay outside the gene matches. Germline CDR1 MDHEN, CDR2 SYDVKM. This CDR3 comprises 14 residues. In nucleotides, the CDR3 is TGTGCCAGCAGTCCCTCCGGGACAGCCGAAAAACTGTTTTTT. Translation gives CASSPSGTAEKLFF.

The rearrangement links TRBV18 to TRBJ2-1, with 8 bases identical to TRBD2. J gave up 1 base and V 4 bases, and 3 bases lay outside the gene matches. Germline CDR1 KGHSH, CDR2 LQKENI. There are 15 residues in the CDR3. CDR3 DNA: TGTGCCAGCTCACGGGCGGGGGGTTCCTACAATGAGCAGTTCTTC. It is translated as CASSRAGGSYNEQFF.

The rearrangement uses TRBV30 and TRBJ1-3; D gene unclear. The CDR3 is 14 residues long. The germline V gene has CDR1 GTSNPN and CDR2 SVGIG (reference sequence). V shed 5 bases and J shed 0 bases, with 11 bases lying between them. The CDR3 sequence is CAWEEGVSGNTIYF. As DNA, the CDR3 is TGTGCCTGGGAGGAGGGAGTCTCTGGAAACACCATATATTTT.

This chain's CDR3 is CASSPWDTYEQYF. For the CDR3, the DNA is TGTGCCAGCTCACCATGGGACACCTACGAGCAGTACTTC. The V and J genes are TRBV18 and TRBJ2-7; weak D call: TRBD1 (6 bases). Trimming shortened V by 2 bases and J by 2 bases, and 7 bases separated the two germline ends. CDR1 KGHSH and CDR2 LQKENI come from the germline V gene. The CDR3 spans 13 residues.

V is TRBV19 and J is TRBJ2-7; D may match TRBD1 or TRBD2 (6 bases each). Trimming removed 6 bases from V and 0 bases from J, with 15 bases in between. This CDR3 contains 15 residues. CDR1 and CDR2 (germline): LNHDA, SQIVND (reference sequence). The CDR3 region is CASRGGPLSSYEQYF. CDR3 nucleotide sequence: TGTGCCAGTAGAGGGGGGCCACTCAGCTCCTACGAGCAGTACTTC.